This TCR beta chain is drawn from a study of T-cell reconstitution after alpha-beta-depleted transplantation in children (TCRdb year 2016). At the level of the whole study: Using TCR repertoire profiling, the study followed T-cell immune reconstitution in a quantitative way in children after TCRalphabeta/CD19-depleted allogeneic hematopoietic cell transplantation. Results and caveats for the whole study, not just this receptor: The high TCRbeta diversity at day 60 in some patients was ascribed to recipient T cells and intrathymic progenitors that had survived conditioning. About two months after transplant, the apparently early recovery of alphabetaT-cell counts reportedly depended on just several hundred clones that had expanded rapidly and came from non-depleted graft cells. Over the following months the frequencies of hyperexpanded clones went down, and after one year T-cell counts and TCRbeta diversity were mostly credited to newly produced T cells.

The protocol used for the library was PCR. These reads were obtained on an Illumina HiSeq 2500. Molecular barcoding was employed in the preparation of TCR libraries, with unique molecular identifiers being used to normalize TCRbeta repertoire quantification. TCRdb applied fastp at Q25 and MiXCR to the public reads, then kept only in-frame beta chains. Under each unique CDR3 protein, matching rows form one entry showing the most common genes and DNA. The sample table shows 600,000 or so distinct CDR3 sequences, and about 21% are seen once. The ten top clones hold 12% to 15% of the sample. The label giving this sample's treatment or condition can be read as: allogeneic hematopoietic cell transplantation with graft depleted of TCRalphabeta T cells and CD19 B cells. TCRalphabeta/CD19-depleted allogeneic hematopoietic cell grafts were given to the transplant recipients, all of whom were children. About this clonotype itself: What antigen it recognizes has not been identified. A clone one base away is much larger, so this may be a read error. No conserved phenylalanine or tryptophan ends this CDR3, so it is likely a read error.

V loses 6 bases at its end and J loses 0 bases; junction bases beyond the gene matches: 5. Reading the germline V gene (reference sequence) gives CDR1 DFQATT and CDR2 SNEGSKA. Including both end residues, the CDR3 is 14 amino acids long. Only the CDR3 DNA is retained, 42 bases long and in frame from the first base. The clonotype comes from a boy younger than two who had a stem cell transplant for acute myeloid leukemia, so the T cells may come from the graft donor. The material was PBMCs, mostly from graft donor cells, obtained 360 days after TCRalphabeta/CD19-depleted stem cell transplant. The rearranged segments are TRBV20-1 and TRBJ2-4, and TRBD2 aligns with 7 junction nucleotides. CDR3 sequence: CSARGDTAKNIQYL. In nucleotide form, the sequence is TGCAGTGCCCGGGGGGATACAGCCAAAAACATTCAGTACTTA.